This entry features one T cell receptor beta chain sequence. Antigen specificity is unknown. RNA transcripts provided the source from which TCR beta CDR3 regions were amplified. With the HTBI primer set, the TCR CDR3 went through a first round of RT-PCR. TCRdb fed the multiplex PCR reads into MiXCR, producing one record per CDR3 protein. The data contain about 380,000 distinct CDR3 sequences, approximately 15% of them seen just once; the ten biggest clones take up about 11%. The data derive from a study of T cells in Graves' hyperthyroidism and ophthalmopathy. General study findings and limits: Blood also showed most of the thyroid clonotypes that were expanded above 0.001.

What was sequenced was blood. This receptor was identified in a woman aged 55-70 years with Graves' hyperthyroidism.

For the CDR3, the DNA is TGCGCCAGCAGTGAGAGGAGGGGCGCTAACTATGGCTACACCTTC. Its translation: CASSERRGANYGYTF. The V gene is TRBV10-2, the J gene TRBJ1-2; possible D gene TRBD1, 5 bases. CDR3 length equals 15 residues. Trimming left V 2 bases short and J 0 bases short, with 10 bases between. CDR1 is WSHSY, CDR2 SAAADI, per germline.